This T cell receptor beta chain came from a study of post-analysis software for immune sequencing data. As for the study in general: The disease courses spanned relapsing-remitting, secondary progressive and progressive-relapsing forms of multiple sclerosis. Study-level findings and limits: In multiple sclerosis, normalized Chao1 diversity was significantly below that of controls. With TRBV5-6, TRBV5-1 and TRBV20-1 included, about five TRBV segments were more frequent in patients than in controls.

The CDR3 extends over 15 amino acids. Germline assignment: CDR1 LGHDT and CDR2 YNNKEL (reference sequence). Unique molecular identifiers tagged the TCR beta cDNA libraries. Via MiXCR, TCRdb re-called the PCR reads, giving one row per CDR3 protein. The repertoire holds roughly 600,000 distinct CDR3 sequences, with roughly 40% as singletons. Comments on this clonotype: Its antigen remains unidentified.

Sequencing input: blood. V is TRBV3-1 and J is TRBJ2-5, with a weak D call TRBD2 (7 bases). The closer fit of TRBJ2-7 to the DNA end suggests the J call may be wrong. This sequence originates from a girl between 10 and 17 years old with multiple sclerosis. The CDR3, as DNA: TGTGCCAGCAGCCCCACGGGGGGCGCGAGCAACGAGCAGTACTTC. This gives the protein CASSPTGGASNEQYF.